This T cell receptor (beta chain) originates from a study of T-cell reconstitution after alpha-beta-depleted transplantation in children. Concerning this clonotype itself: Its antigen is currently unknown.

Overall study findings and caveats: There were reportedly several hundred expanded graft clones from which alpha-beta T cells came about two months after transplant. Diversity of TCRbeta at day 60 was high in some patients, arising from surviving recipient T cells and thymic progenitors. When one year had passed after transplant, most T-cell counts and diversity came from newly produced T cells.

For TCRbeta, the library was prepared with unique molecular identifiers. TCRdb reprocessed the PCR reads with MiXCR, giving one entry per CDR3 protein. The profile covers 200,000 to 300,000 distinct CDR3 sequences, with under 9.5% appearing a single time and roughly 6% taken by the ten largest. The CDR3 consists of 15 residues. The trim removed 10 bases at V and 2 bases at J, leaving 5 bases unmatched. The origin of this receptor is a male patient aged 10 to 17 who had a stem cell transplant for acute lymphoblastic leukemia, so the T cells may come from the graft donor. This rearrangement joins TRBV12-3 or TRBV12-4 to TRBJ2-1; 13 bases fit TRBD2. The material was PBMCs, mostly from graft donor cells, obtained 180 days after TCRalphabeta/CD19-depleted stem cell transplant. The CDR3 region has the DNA TGTGCCACCAGGACTAGCGGGGGCACCTACAATGAGCAGTTCTTC. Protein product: CATRTSGGTYNEQFF.